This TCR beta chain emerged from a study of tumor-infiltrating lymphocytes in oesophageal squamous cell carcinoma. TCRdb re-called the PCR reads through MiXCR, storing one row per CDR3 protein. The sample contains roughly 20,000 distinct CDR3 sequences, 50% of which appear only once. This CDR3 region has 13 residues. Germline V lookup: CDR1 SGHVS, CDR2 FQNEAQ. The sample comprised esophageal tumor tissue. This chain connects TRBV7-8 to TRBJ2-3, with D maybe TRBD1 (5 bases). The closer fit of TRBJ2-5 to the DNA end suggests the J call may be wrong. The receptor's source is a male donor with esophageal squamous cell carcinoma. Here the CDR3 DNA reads TGTGCCAGCAGCGCTACAGGAGAGGAGACCCAGTACTTC. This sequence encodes CASSATGEETQYF.